This T cell receptor (beta chain) emerged from a study of T cell responses to AZD1222 COVID-19 vaccine. Study-wide findings and caveats: Females outnumbered males among donors, who were mostly white British; clonal diversity was possibly underestimated.

This clone was seen a single time. Its antigen remains unknown. TCRdb's copy holds only in-frame clones and misses some; the assay was immunoSEQ multiplex PCR. The table has some 150,000 clones, 75% to 90% seen once. This receptor was obtained from an adult who had recovered from COVID-19. Sequencing used peripheral blood, obtained after recovery from COVID-19.

In nucleotides, the CDR3 is TGCAGTGCTAGTAGGACGGTGAACACTGAAGCTTTCTTT. Protein product: CSASRTVNTEAFF. The rearrangement joins TRBV20-1 to TRBJ1-1; D is uncertain. This CDR3 comprises 13 residues. Germline V gives CDR1 DFQATT, CDR2 SNEGSKA (reference sequence). V was clipped by 3 bases and J by 0 bases, with 8 bases between them.